The T cell receptor (beta chain) under discussion was sequenced for a study of T cells in localized non-small cell lung cancer. V lost 6 bases and J lost 8, with 10 bases in between. The CDR3 covers 11 residues. CDR1 and CDR2 (germline): ENHRY, SYGVKD. The repertoire was sequenced with immunoSEQ multiplex PCR; TCRdb's copy has only in-frame clones and lacks some. This sample has 40,000 to 60,000 clones, with roughly 86% found just once. The receptor was derived from a female donor with stage II lung adenocarcinoma. The sequencing used PBMCs, collected before any cancer treatment. The chain is built from TRBV10-3 and TRBJ1-1, with D tentatively TRBD1 (5 bases). The CDR3 is CAIRSGAEAFF. The DNA for the CDR3 is TGTGCCATCAGGTCTGGGGCCGAAGCTTTCTTT.